The clone carrying this TCR beta chain appeared a single time. The CDR3 covers 11 residues. Germline V gene sequence: CDR1 LGHNA, CDR2 YNFKEQ. The ends were cut back, 0 bases at V and 9 bases at J, with 5 bases in the middle. The data were taken from a study of T cells after somatic rescue of genetic block. Some clones are missing from TCRdb's copy, which holds only in-frame ones; the method was immunoSEQ multiplex PCR. The table includes about 88,000 clones, approximately 90% detected once. This chain connects TRBV4-2 to TRBJ1-1; D not certain. This clonotype was sampled from a woman younger than 30. Specimen: peripheral blood mononuclear cells (PBMCs). DNA of the CDR3: TGTGCCAGCAGCCAAGATCTGCAAGCTTTCTTT. Translating it yields CASSQDLQAFF.